A selection of T cell receptor beta chains follows, all from one sample in a study of response to subunit inactivated influenza vaccine. A single record per CDR3 protein comes from TCRdb applying MiXCR to the RT-PCR reads. The sample has more than 450,000 distinct CDR3 sequences, approximately 12% seen once; the top ten hold around 9.6%. The sequences come from PBMCs from blood, collected on the day of vaccination. The receptors derive from a man aged 45-65 years who received an inactivated influenza vaccine. CDR3s include the opening cysteine and the closing phenylalanine or tryptophan. The D gene is left open where the match is weak. Rows give clone size only sometimes, using once, few, many, or a class for an expanded clone.

clone_size: few; j_call: TRBJ1-4; d_call: -; v_call: TRBV19; cdr3_nt: TGTGCCAGTAGACCCCGCAGCCGGGACCTTTATGAAAAACTGTTTTTT; cdr3_aa: CASRPRSRDLYEKLFF
clone_size: many; j_call: TRBJ2-5; d_call: -; v_call: TRBV7-9; cdr3_nt: TGTGCCAGCACCAAACGCGCCACCCAAGAGACCCAGTACTTC; cdr3_aa: CASTKRATQETQYF
clone_size: -; j_call: TRBJ2-6; d_call: -; v_call: TRBV27; cdr3_nt: TGTGCCAGCAGTTTACTGCGAAGCTCTGGGGCCAACGTCCTGACTTTC; cdr3_aa: CASSLLRSSGANVLTF
clone_size: few; j_call: TRBJ2-7; d_call: -; v_call: TRBV5-1; cdr3_nt: TGCGCCAGCAGCTTGACGCCCGACAGGAGGACCCTTTACGAGCAGTACTTC; cdr3_aa: CASSLTPDRRTLYEQYF
clone_size: many; j_call: TRBJ1-2; d_call: -; v_call: TRBV12-3/TRBV12-4; cdr3_nt: TGTGCCAGCAGTTTTGGAGGGTGGGGTGGCTACACCTTC; cdr3_aa: CASSFGGWGGYTF
clone_size: many; j_call: TRBJ2-7; d_call: -; v_call: TRBV2; cdr3_nt: TGTGCCAGCAGTGACAGACTTTCCTACGAGCAGTACTTC; cdr3_aa: CASSDRLSYEQYF
clone_size: few; j_call: TRBJ1-1; d_call: -; v_call: TRBV7-2; cdr3_nt: TGTGCCAGCAGCTTATTTCAGAACACTGAAGCTTTCTTT; cdr3_aa: CASSLFQNTEAFF
clone_size: few; j_call: TRBJ1-1; d_call: -; v_call: TRBV12-3/TRBV12-4; cdr3_nt: TGTGCCAGCAGTTTACGGCCGGAGGGAACTGAAGCTTTCTTT; cdr3_aa: CASSLRPEGTEAFF
clone_size: few; j_call: TRBJ2-5; d_call: TRBD1; v_call: TRBV7-2; cdr3_nt: TGTGCCAGCAGCTTTGACAGGGTGTATCGGACCCAGTACTTC; cdr3_aa: CASSFDRVYRTQYF
clone_size: many; j_call: TRBJ2-1; d_call: -; v_call: TRBV20-1; cdr3_nt: TGCAGTGCTAGCGCTAGCGCAAATGAGCAGTTCTTC; cdr3_aa: CSASASANEQFF
clone_size: few; j_call: TRBJ2-3; d_call: -; v_call: TRBV20-1; cdr3_nt: TGCAGTGTTTTAGCCCGCACAGATACGCAGTATTTT; cdr3_aa: CSVLARTDTQYF
clone_size: few; j_call: TRBJ2-6; d_call: -; v_call: TRBV29-1; cdr3_nt: TGCAGCGTTCAGGGGTCTGGGGCCAACGTCCTGACTTTC; cdr3_aa: CSVQGSGANVLTF
clone_size: -; j_call: TRBJ1-1; d_call: TRBD1; v_call: TRBV10-3; cdr3_nt: TGTGCCATCAGCAGTGATTCGACAGGGGGTGGTGCTGAAGCTTTCTTT; cdr3_aa: CAISSDSTGGGAEAFF
clone_size: few; j_call: TRBJ2-7; d_call: -; v_call: TRBV7-2; cdr3_nt: TGTGCCAGCAGTTTACCGCGGCAGTCCTACGAGCAGTACTTC; cdr3_aa: CASSLPRQSYEQYF
clone_size: -; j_call: TRBJ2-6; d_call: TRBD1; v_call: TRBV11-2; cdr3_nt: TGTGCCAGCAGCTTTTGGACAGGGGGCATTGCTGGGGCCAACGTCCTGACTTTC; cdr3_aa: CASSFWTGGIAGANVLTF
clone_size: many; j_call: TRBJ2-3; d_call: TRBD1; v_call: TRBV6-2/TRBV6-3; cdr3_nt: TGTGCCACGAAGGGTACCGGGACAGGGACGACAGATACGCAGTATTTT; cdr3_aa: CATKGTGTGTTDTQYF
clone_size: -; j_call: TRBJ1-3; d_call: -; v_call: TRBV12-3/TRBV12-4; cdr3_nt: TGTGCCAGCAGTCCCCGGGACCGCTCTGGAAACACCATATATTTT; cdr3_aa: CASSPRDRSGNTIYF
clone_size: many; j_call: TRBJ2-1; d_call: TRBD1; v_call: TRBV7-9; cdr3_nt: TGTGCCAGCAGCTTAGCAGGGGGCCTGTTTTGGGGCAATGAGCAGTTCTTC; cdr3_aa: CASSLAGGLFWGNEQFF
clone_size: -; j_call: TRBJ2-1; d_call: TRBD2; v_call: TRBV7-8; cdr3_nt: TGTGCCAGCAGCTTGCGGGGGACGACCAATGAGCAGTTCTTC; cdr3_aa: CASSLRGTTNEQFF
clone_size: few; j_call: TRBJ2-1; d_call: TRBD2; v_call: TRBV20-1; cdr3_nt: TGCAGTGCTAGGCAAACCGGGACTAGCGACAATGAGCAGTTCTTC; cdr3_aa: CSARQTGTSDNEQFF
clone_size: many; j_call: TRBJ2-6; d_call: -; v_call: TRBV2; cdr3_nt: TGTGCCAGCAGTGAATTACCGGGCAGGGGCCTTTCTGGGGCCAACGTCCTGACTTTC; cdr3_aa: CASSELPGRGLSGANVLTF
clone_size: many; j_call: TRBJ1-4; d_call: -; v_call: TRBV29-1; cdr3_nt: TGCAGCGTTGTCCTGAATGAAAAACTGTTTTTT; cdr3_aa: CSVVLNEKLFF
clone_size: -; j_call: TRBJ2-1; d_call: TRBD1; v_call: TRBV7-7; cdr3_nt: TGTGCCAGCAGCCCCTTACAGGGGGCCGTGGACAATGAGCAGTTCTTC; cdr3_aa: CASSPLQGAVDNEQFF
clone_size: -; j_call: TRBJ2-2; d_call: -; v_call: TRBV11-2; cdr3_nt: TGTGCCAGCAGCTTATCGTTAGGGGGGGCCGGGGAGCTGTTTTTT; cdr3_aa: CASSLSLGGAGELFF
clone_size: -; j_call: TRBJ2-3; d_call: TRBD2; v_call: TRBV11-1; cdr3_nt: TGTGCCAGCAGCTTACCCTACGCTAGCGGGGGGGCGTCAGATACGCAGTATTTT; cdr3_aa: CASSLPYASGGASDTQYF
clone_size: -; j_call: TRBJ2-5; d_call: -; v_call: TRBV20-1; cdr3_nt: TGCAGTGCTAGAGTAGGTAGCGCCGAGACCCAGTACTTC; cdr3_aa: CSARVGSAETQYF
clone_size: few; j_call: TRBJ2-2; d_call: -; v_call: TRBV6-2/TRBV6-3; cdr3_nt: TGTGCCAGCCAAATCCGGGAGCGCACCGGGGAGCTGTTTTTT; cdr3_aa: CASQIRERTGELFF
clone_size: -; j_call: TRBJ2-3; d_call: -; v_call: TRBV24-1; cdr3_nt: TGTGCCACCAGTGAGAGGACGTCAGATACGCAGTATTTT; cdr3_aa: CATSERTSDTQYF
clone_size: few; j_call: TRBJ1-6; d_call: -; v_call: TRBV2; cdr3_nt: TGTGCCAGCAGTGAAGACGGACTCTATAATTCACCCCTCCACTTT; cdr3_aa: CASSEDGLYNSPLHF
clone_size: few; j_call: TRBJ2-3; d_call: -; v_call: TRBV2; cdr3_nt: TGTGCCAGCAGTGGCATTACGGGCACAGATACGCAGTATTTT; cdr3_aa: CASSGITGTDTQYF
clone_size: few; j_call: TRBJ2-1; d_call: -; v_call: TRBV12-3/TRBV12-4; cdr3_nt: TGTGCCAGCAGATCAAGGGGGGGTGAGCAGTTCTTC; cdr3_aa: CASRSRGGEQFF